The 3 T cell receptor beta chains presented below share a single source sample, sequenced in a study of shared clonotypes between healthy human individuals. Terminally differentiated effector memory CD45RA+ cells were excluded by CCR7 positive selection of CD45RO-negative cells. Generated by immunoSEQ multiplex PCR, the TCRdb table keeps only in-frame clones and is missing some. There are over 2 million clones in the sample; 85% to 95% occur only once, and roughly 1.1% lies in the top ten. The sample comprised naive CD8+ T cells sorted from blood. The receptors here all came from a man between 18 and 29 years old in good health.

This clone came up a few times. V and J are TRBV7-6 and TRBJ2-2; a weak D match, TRBD1 (5 bases). The CDR3 loop spans 13 amino acids. Germline values: CDR1 SGHVS, CDR2 FNYEAQ. V lost 7 bases and J lost 1, with 7 bases in between. The CDR3, as DNA: TGTGCCAGCAACGACAGGAACACCGGGGAGCTGTTTTTT. It is translated as CASNDRNTGELFF.

The chain has TRBV30 and TRBJ2-3; a weak D match, TRBD2 (6 bases). Per the germline V gene, CDR1 is GTSNPN and CDR2 is SVGIG (reference sequence). The CDR3 has 15 residues. The V and J ends lost 1 base and 0 bases respectively, with 11 bases between them. The CDR3 bases are TGTGCCTGGAGTGCCCGCGGGGATAGCACAGATACGCAGTATTTT. It codes for CAWSARGDSTDTQYF.

The chain carries TRBV6-5 and TRBJ2-7; 7 bases agree with TRBD2. The CDR3 is 12 residues long. Germline trimming cut 2 bases from V and 7 bases from J; bases unmatched to any gene: 2. CDR1 is MNHEY, CDR2 SVGAGI, per germline. In nucleotides, the CDR3 is TGTGCCAGCAGTTACGGGGAGGGGGAGCAGTACTTC. It translates to CASSYGEGEQYF.